This TCR beta chain was obtained from a study of Graves' ophthalmopathy and Graves' hyperthyroidism. Overall study results and limits: Appearing in blood as well were most expanded thyroid clonotypes above 0.001 frequency. With a specificity of roughly 72% and a sensitivity of just under 71%, the model predicted ophthalmopathy progression. Built on 13 signatures, a model told ophthalmopathy apart from stable hyperthyroidism with about 88% sensitivity and around 80% specificity.

Amplified TCR beta CDR3 regions were obtained using RNA transcripts as template. First-round RT-PCR used HTBI primers; second-round multiplex PCR followed. TCRdb redid the calling of the multiplex PCR reads with MiXCR, one entry per CDR3 protein. The sample consists of around 1.1 million distinct CDR3 sequences, less than 45% of them appearing once. The germline V and J ends were trimmed by 7 bases and 11 bases, with 12 bases remaining between them. Germline values: CDR1 SGHTA, CDR2 FQGNSA. There are 11 residues in the CDR3. Worth noting for this clonotype: Its target is unknown.

The hyperthyroidism patients had a new diagnosis of under 2 months' duration and were aged 18 to 65. The chain uses TRBV7-2 and TRBJ1-5; unclear D gene. Sequenced input: peripheral blood or thyroid tissue (not recorded which). The sequence was obtained from an adult man with Graves' hyperthyroidism. The CDR3 spells CASTLGETQHF. For the CDR3, the DNA is TGTGCCAGCACCCTTGGGGAGACCCAGCATTTT.